Included here is one T cell receptor (beta chain) sequence, with context. Its specificity is unknown. Healthy donors had no documented immune events, such as infections, while sampled. Germline V CDR1 and CDR2: SGHRS, YFSETQ. Trimming removed 5 bases from V and 5 bases from J; junction bases left unmatched: 8. This CDR3 is built from 15 residues. These data are taken from a study of identifying expanded T cells in peripheral blood. The method was immunoSEQ multiplex PCR; TCRdb's version includes in-frame clones alone and lacks a portion of them. The sample contains approximately 90,000 clones, approximately 91% of which appear only once. Points from the study as a whole: About 1.2 clones differed between technical replicates, versus around 16 and 19 over time. Clone count variance between roughly two-week samples rose with total template count.

The receptor's source is a person between 18 and 75 years old in good health. This chain links TRBV5-1 with TRBJ2-2, with 8 bases aligning to TRBD1. Sequenced material: blood. The CDR3 nucleotides read TGCGCCAGCAGACCCCAGGGGGCGTTGACCGGGGAGCTGTTTTTT. This sequence encodes CASRPQGALTGELFF.